This T cell receptor (beta chain) was found in a study of blood T cell repertoires in COVID-19. In the study overall: The samples span acute and convalescent COVID-19 from the United States, Italy and Spain. T cells, B-cell-depleted T cells, or PBMCs supplied cDNA or gDNA.

CDR3 length: 14 residues. Between the trimmed V and J ends, which lost 2 bases and 2 bases, there was a span of 10 bases. Germline assignment: CDR1 MNHNS and CDR2 SASEGT. Original processing notes: For nucleated cells, counts were estimated from reference gene primer amplification. Assay used: immunoSEQ multiplex PCR; TCRdb lists only in-frame clones, some missing. V and J calls and clone size are those listed in that table; D and trimming were worked out from the DNA. The sample has 200,000 to 300,000 clones, 84% seen once. The source is a woman aged 40 to 50 who had recovered from COVID-19. The sequenced sample was peripheral blood. The chain has TRBV6-1 and TRBJ2-7; D is unresolved. The CDR3 sequence is CASSEMRPPYEQYF. The CDR3 DNA reads TGTGCCAGCAGTGAAATGAGGCCCCCCTACGAGCAGTACTTC.